Each of the 21 T cell receptor beta chains below was sequenced from the same sample in a study of T cell responses to AZD1222 COVID-19 vaccine. Sequenced by immunoSEQ multiplex PCR; TCRdb stores in-frame clones only, minus some. The sample contains 70,000 to 95,000 clones, 80% to 90% of which appear only once. The input for sequencing was peripheral blood, taken 28 days after the second AZD1222 dose. The receptor source for this set is an adult who received the AZD1222 COVID-19 vaccine.

J is TRBJ1-4 and V is TRBV2; 8 bases map to TRBD1. The germline V gene encodes CDR1 SNHLY and CDR2 FYNNEI. V was clipped by 6 bases and J by 1 base; unmatched bases: 7. The CDR3 has 16 residues. The CDR3 DNA sequence: TGTGCCAGCAGAGCCGGACAGGGCGGAACTAATGAAAAACTGTTTTTT. Translating gives CASRAGQGGTNEKLFF. The entire variable domain, with the rest obtained from reference TRBV2 and TRBJ1-4, is as follows: EPEVTQTPSHQVTQMGQEVILRCVPISNHLYFYWYRQILGQKVEFLVSFYNNEISEKSEIFDDQFSVERPDGSNFTLKIRSTKLEDSAMYFCASRAGQGGTNEKLFFGSGTQLSVL.

The chain links TRBV7-9 to TRBJ1-1; the match to TRBD1 covers 11 bases. CDR1 and CDR2 from the germline V gene are SEHNR and FQNEAQ (reference sequence). V was pared by 3 bases and J by 1 base, with 7 bases of the junction left unmatched. The CDR3 runs to 17 residues. The CDR3 is CASSFGTGGPQNTEAFF. In DNA, the CDR3 is TGTGCCAGCAGCTTTGGGACAGGGGGACCCCAGAACACTGAAGCTTTCTTT. The full variable domain, with the rest looked up from reference TRBV7-9 and TRBJ1-1, is DTGVSQNPRHKITKRGQNVTFRCDPISEHNRLYWYRQTLGQGPEFLTYFQNEAQLEKSRLLSDRFSAERPKGSFSTLEIQRTEQGDSAMYLCASSFGTGGPQNTEAFFGQGTRLTVV.

The chain is built from TRBV7-9 and TRBJ2-5; 7 nucleotides align to TRBD1. The germline CDR1 and CDR2 sequences are SEHNR and FQNEAQ (reference sequence). The CDR3 loop spans 15 amino acids. V trimming: 5 bases; J trimming: 3 bases; junction bases outside the gene matches: 9. The CDR3 loop reads CASSLVEGQKETQYF. CDR3 nucleotide sequence: TGTGCCAGCAGCCTCGTAGAGGGACAGAAAGAGACCCAGTACTTC.

The rearrangement links TRBV7-9 to TRBJ2-1, with 9 bases lining up with TRBD1. Germline loops: CDR1 SEHNR, CDR2 FQNEAQ (reference sequence). V lost 6 bases, J lost 2 bases, and 5 bases stayed unmatched. This CDR3 is 15 amino acids long. In DNA, the CDR3 is TGTGCCAGCAGTCGGGGACAGGGCACCTACAATGAGCAGTTCTTC. Protein sequence: CASSRGQGTYNEQFF.

This sequence joins TRBV19 and TRBJ2-1; no clear D gene. This CDR3 has 14 residues. Germline CDR1 is LNHDA and CDR2 is SQIVND (reference sequence). V lost 5 bases to trimming and J lost 2 bases, with 10 bases between them. Here the CDR3 reads CASSFAYAYNEQFF. Here the CDR3 DNA reads TGTGCCAGTAGTTTTGCTTACGCCTACAATGAGCAGTTCTTC.

The chain couples TRBV18 to TRBJ1-5; maybe TRBD1 (5 bases). From germline, CDR1 is KGHSH and CDR2 LQKENI. Trimming removed 3 bases from V and 0 bases from J, with 12 bases in between. The CDR3 extends over 16 amino acids. CDR3: CASSPREGLSNQPQHF. CDR3 sequence (DNA): TGTGCCAGCTCACCCCGGGAGGGACTTAGCAATCAGCCCCAGCATTTT.

V and J are TRBV19 and TRBJ1-2; no firm D call. The germline V and J ends were trimmed by 1 base and 0 bases, with 12 bases remaining between them. From germline, CDR1 is LNHDA and CDR2 SQIVND (reference sequence). This CDR3 is 16 amino acids long. In DNA, the CDR3 is TGTGCCAGTAGTATAGCCCTCCGCGGACCTAACTATGGCTACACCTTC. It translates to CASSIALRGPNYGYTF. Combining the CDR3 with reference TRBV19 and TRBJ1-2 gives the whole variable domain DGGITQSPKYLFRKEGQNVTLSCEQNLNHDAMYWYRQDPGQGLRLIYYSQIVNDFQKGDIAEGYSVSREKKESFPLTVTSAQKNPTAFYLCASSIALRGPNYGYTFGSGTRLTVV.

The J gene is TRBJ1-2, the V gene TRBV2, with TRBD1 matching over 7 bases. The CDR3 spans 20 residues. Germline assignment: CDR1 SNHLY and CDR2 FYNNEI. With V trimmed by 5 bases and J by 0 bases, 21 bases remained unmatched. The chain's CDR3 is CASSPPPRGTAKLANYGYTF. The CDR3 DNA follows: TGTGCCAGCAGTCCTCCCCCGCGAGGGACAGCTAAGTTAGCTAACTATGGCTACACCTTC.

This chain connects TRBV9 to TRBJ2-7; 9 nucleotides line up with TRBD1. CDR1 and CDR2 (germline): SGDLS, YYNGEE. With V trimmed by 4 bases and J by 2 bases, 13 bases remained unmatched. This CDR3 is built from 17 residues. CDR3 region: CASSPRQTGGFTYEQYF. DNA of the CDR3: TGTGCCAGCAGCCCCCGCCAAACAGGGGGCTTTACCTACGAGCAGTACTTC.

The rearrangement joins TRBV7-2 to TRBJ2-2; 7 positions agree with TRBD2. The junction had 12 bases not matched to a gene; V was cut back by 2 bases and J by 6 bases. Germline CDR1 and CDR2: SGHTA and FQGNSA. CDR3 size: 17 residues. CDR3 sequence reads: CASSLSAGVLQAGELFF. As DNA, the CDR3 is TGTGCCAGCAGCTTATCGGCGGGGGTGCTACAGGCCGGGGAGCTGTTTTTT.

This rearrangement joins TRBV7-9 to TRBJ2-1, with TRBD1 identical over 7 bases. CDR3 length equals 15 residues. After removal of 4 bases from V and 9 bases from J, the junction contained 12 bases not matched to a gene. Germline CDR1 reads SEHNR; CDR2 reads FQNEAQ (reference sequence). CDR3 region: CASSSIRTGGGEQFF. The CDR3 DNA reads TGTGCCAGCAGCTCAATCCGGACAGGAGGAGGTGAGCAGTTCTTC.

The rearrangement links TRBV9 to TRBJ1-6; 8 bases are a match to TRBD1. The length of the CDR3 is 15 residues. Losses at the gene ends were 3 bases for V and 7 bases for J; bases not matched to a gene: 6. Germline V CDR1 and CDR2: SGDLS, YYNGEE. DNA for the CDR3: TGTGCCAGCAGCGCAGGACAGGGTGGCAATTCACCCCTCCACTTT. It encodes CASSAGQGGNSPLHF.

This clone has just one count. The chain links TRBV27 to TRBJ2-7, with 13 positions matching TRBD2. CDR1 and CDR2 (germline): MNHEY, SMNVEV (reference sequence). V trimming: 3 bases; J trimming: 2 bases; junction bases outside the gene matches: 13. The CDR3 covers 19 residues. In DNA, the CDR3 is TGTGCCAGCAGTTTGAGCAGGACTAGCGGGAGCCTTCCCCCCTACGAGCAGTACTTC. It encodes CASSLSRTSGSLPPYEQYF.

V gene TRBV3-1 (or the pseudogene TRBV3-2) combines with J gene TRBJ2-2; D unclear. Per germline, CDR1 LGHDT and CDR2 YNNKEL (reference sequence). The CDR3 contains 15 residues. The V and J ends lost 6 bases and 0 bases respectively, with 11 bases between them. The CDR3 is CASRPIHTNTGELFF. The CDR3 DNA is TGTGCCAGCAGACCCATACACACGAACACCGGGGAGCTGTTTTTT.

The chain employs TRBV5-4 and TRBJ2-3, with 7 bases that match TRBD1. The CDR3 runs 14 residues. With V trimmed by 0 bases and J by 4 bases, 2 bases remained unmatched. Germline values: CDR1 SGHNT, CDR2 YYREEE (reference sequence). The CDR3 DNA reads TGTGCCAGCAGCTTGGCAACAGGGGCAGATACGCAGTATTTT. It encodes CASSLATGADTQYF.

J is TRBJ2-5 and V is TRBV25-1; 7 bases fit TRBD1. Looked up from germline, CDR1 is MGHDK and CDR2 is SYGVNS. The CDR3 extends over 12 amino acids. After removal of 8 bases from V and 2 bases from J, the junction contained 2 bases not matched to a gene. The CDR3 here is CASGQAQETQYF. For the CDR3, the DNA is TGTGCCAGCGGACAGGCTCAAGAGACCCAGTACTTC.

This clone appeared once. CDR3 loop: CASRWRAGGSTDEQYF. The DNA of the CDR3 is TGCGCCAGCAGATGGAGGGCGGGAGGCTCGACCGACGAGCAGTACTTC. The chain is built from TRBV5-1 and TRBJ2-7; 8 nucleotides align to TRBD2. The junction had 15 bases not matched to a gene; V was cut back by 5 bases and J by 5 bases. Per germline, CDR1 SGHRS and CDR2 YFSETQ. The CDR3 covers 16 residues.

V and J are TRBV7-9 and TRBJ2-7, with D tentatively TRBD1 (6 bases). The CDR3 loop spans 14 amino acids. Looked up from germline, CDR1 is SEHNR and CDR2 is FQNEAQ (reference sequence). The ends were cut back, 1 base at V and 3 bases at J, with 10 bases in the middle. CDR3 DNA: TGTGCCAGCAGCTTAGACGGGACACTCTACGAGCAGTACTTC. It translates to CASSLDGTLYEQYF.

The J gene is TRBJ1-1, the V gene TRBV3-1 (or the pseudogene TRBV3-2); unclear D gene. This CDR3 contains 15 residues. V lost 1 base, J lost 1 base, and 10 bases lay in between. Germline loops: CDR1 LGHDT, CDR2 YNNKEL (reference sequence). The CDR3, as DNA: TGTGCCAGCAGCCAAGGGTCGGTTTCGAACACTGAAGCTTTCTTT. It codes for CASSQGSVSNTEAFF.

This clone has a single count. V gene TRBV6-5 combines with J gene TRBJ2-7; 7 nucleotides align to TRBD2. V shed 10 bases and J 2 bases; nucleotides not matched to a gene: 8. Germline lookup yields CDR1 MNHEY and CDR2 SVGAGI. The CDR3 consists of 13 residues. CDR3 sequence (DNA): TGTGCCAACGGGGGAGGGTCTGCCTACGAGCAGTACTTC. Its protein is CANGGGSAYEQYF.

In this sample, this clone turned up once. This chain joins TRBV6-2 or TRBV6-3 and TRBJ2-7; perhaps TRBD2 as D (6 bases). V was trimmed by 5 bases and J by 3 bases, leaving 14 bases between them. The CDR3 runs to 14 residues. The V gene's germline CDR1 is MNHEY and CDR2 SVGEGT. The CDR3 is CASSPGGFDYEQYF. CDR3 bases: TGTGCCAGCAGTCCCGGGGGATTCGACTACGAGCAGTACTTC.